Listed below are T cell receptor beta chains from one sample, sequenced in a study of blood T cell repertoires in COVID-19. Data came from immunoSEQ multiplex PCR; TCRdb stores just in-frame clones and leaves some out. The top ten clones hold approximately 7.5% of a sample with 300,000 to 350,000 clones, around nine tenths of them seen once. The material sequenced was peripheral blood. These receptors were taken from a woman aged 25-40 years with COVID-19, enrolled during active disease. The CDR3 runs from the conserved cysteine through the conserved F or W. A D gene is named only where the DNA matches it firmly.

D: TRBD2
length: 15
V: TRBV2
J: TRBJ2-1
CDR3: CASSFPTSGSSEQFF
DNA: TGTGCCAGCTCCTTTCCGACTAGCGGGAGTTCTGAGCAGTTCTTC

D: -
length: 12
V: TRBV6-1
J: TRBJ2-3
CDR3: CASSEPGDTQYF
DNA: TGTGCCAGCAGTGAACCCGGAGATACGCAGTATTTT

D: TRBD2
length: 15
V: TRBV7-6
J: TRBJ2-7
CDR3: CASSWTSGSRYEQYF
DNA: TGTGCCAGCAGCTGGACTAGCGGGAGTCGGTACGAGCAGTACTTC

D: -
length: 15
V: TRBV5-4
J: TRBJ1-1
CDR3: CASSLGGREDTEAFF
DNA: TGTGCCAGCAGCTTGGGAGGCAGGGAGGACACTGAAGCTTTCTTT

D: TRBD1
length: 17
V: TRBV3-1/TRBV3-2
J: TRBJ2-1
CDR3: CASSLLSQGSSYNEQFF
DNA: TGTGCCAGCAGCCTCCTTTCACAGGGGAGCTCCTACAATGAGCAGTTCTTC

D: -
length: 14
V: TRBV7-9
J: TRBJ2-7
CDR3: CASSTGTLPHEQYF
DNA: TGTGCCAGCAGCACCGGGACTCTTCCCCACGAGCAGTACTTC

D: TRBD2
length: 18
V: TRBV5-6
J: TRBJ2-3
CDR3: CASSGGLAGVSRIDTQYF
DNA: TGTGCCAGCAGCGGGGGACTAGCGGGAGTATCGCGTATAGATACGCAGTATTTT

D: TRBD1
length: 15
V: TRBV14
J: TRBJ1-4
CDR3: CASSLSGGAAEKLFF
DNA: TGTGCCAGCAGCCTTTCAGGGGGCGCCGCTGAAAAACTGTTTTTT

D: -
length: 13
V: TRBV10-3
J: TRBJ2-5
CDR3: CAISAGFQETQYF
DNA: TGTGCCATCAGTGCCGGGTTCCAAGAGACCCAGTACTTC

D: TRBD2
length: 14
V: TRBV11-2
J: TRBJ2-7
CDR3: CASSSTSGSYEQYF
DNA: TGTGCCAGCAGCTCCACTAGCGGCTCCTACGAGCAGTACTTC

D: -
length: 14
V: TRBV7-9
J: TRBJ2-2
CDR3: CASSPGPPSGELFF
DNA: TGTGCCAGCAGCCCTGGGCCACCCAGCGGGGAGCTGTTTTTT

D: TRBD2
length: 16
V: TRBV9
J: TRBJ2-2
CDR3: CASSPGLAGVRGELFF
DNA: TGTGCCAGCAGCCCAGGACTAGCGGGAGTCCGCGGGGAGCTGTTTTTT